These 14 T cell receptor beta chains share one sample of origin, sequenced in a study of blood T cells in healthy people across ages. Primed by a sample-barcoded 5' primer and a J-beta primer mix, a second PCR proceeded for roughly 6 to 12 cycles. TCRdb called the 5' RACE reads again in MiXCR, with one record for every CDR3 protein. Counted here are hundreds of thousands of distinct CDR3 sequences, around 38% occurring once; the ten biggest clones make up approximately 29%. Sequenced: blood. These receptors were taken from a man older than 75 in good health.

The chain links TRBV20-1 to TRBJ2-1; 8 bases line up with TRBD2. V dropped 2 bases and J dropped 5; count of bases not matched to a gene: 11. Germline V lookup: CDR1 DFQATT, CDR2 SNEGSKA (reference sequence). This CDR3 is built from 16 residues. CDR3 protein: CSARSGGAGGNNEQFF. The CDR3 region has the DNA TGCAGTGCTAGATCCGGGGGTGCGGGGGGAAACAATGAGCAGTTCTTC.

CDR3 bases: TGTGCCAGCAGTTCAACCCCGGGAACGCCCGGCAGTCAGCCCCAGCATTTT. This gives the protein CASSSTPGTPGSQPQHF. The gene calls are TRBV27 and TRBJ1-5, with unresolved D. The CDR3 sequence is 17 residues long. Germline CDR1 reads MNHEY; CDR2 reads SMNVEV (reference sequence). Trimming removed 4 bases from V and 6 bases from J, with 22 bases in between.

The V call is TRBV6-2 or TRBV6-3, the J call TRBJ2-1, with TRBD2 matching 11 bases. Germline values: CDR1 MNHEY, CDR2 SVGEGT. This CDR3 has 17 amino acids. V was clipped by 0 bases and J by 9 bases; unmatched bases: 10. The CDR3 coding sequence is TGTGCCAGCAGTTACTCGGAACTAGCGGGAGCTACAGGTGAGCAGTTCTTC. It translates to CASSYSELAGATGEQFF.

The chain combines TRBV3-1 with TRBJ2-7; D possibly corresponds to TRBD1 (6 bases). Between the trimmed V and J ends, which lost 3 bases and 7 bases, there was a span of 13 bases. This CDR3 is 13 amino acids long. Per germline, CDR1 LGHDT and CDR2 YNNKEL (reference sequence). CDR3 nucleotides: TGTGCCAGCAGCCAGAACAGGGTGCGAGAGCAGTACTTC. Its protein product is CASSQNRVREQYF.

In its sample, this clonotype was seen a few times. J is TRBJ2-1 and V is TRBV6-2 or TRBV6-3, with D maybe TRBD2 (7 bases). V lost 5 bases to trimming and J lost 5 bases, with 13 bases between them. The germline CDR1 and CDR2 sequences are MNHEY and SVGEGT. The CDR3 is 14 residues long. The CDR3 region has the DNA TGTGCCAGCAGTGAAGGGGGGAGGGACAATGAGCAGTTCTTC. Translation gives CASSEGGRDNEQFF.

This clonotype was detected only a few times. The CDR3 DNA sequence: TGTGCCAGCAGCTTAAAGGGGACTTGGTACCAAGAGACCCAGTACTTC. Translating gives CASSLKGTWYQETQYF. The V and J genes are TRBV7-9 and TRBJ2-5, with a weak D call TRBD2 (6 bases). The germline V and J ends were trimmed by 2 bases and 0 bases, with 13 bases remaining between them. The CDR3 contains 16 residues. CDR1 and CDR2 (germline): SEHNR, FQNEAQ (reference sequence).

This sequence joins TRBV6-2 or TRBV6-3 and TRBJ1-1; D is possibly TRBD1 (5 bases). V was cut by 0 bases and J by 1 base, with 18 bases left in between. The CDR3 runs to 18 residues. The V gene's germline CDR1 is MNHEY and CDR2 SVGEGT. The CDR3 protein is CASSYSTRERPGNTEAFF. The CDR3 nucleotides are TGTGCCAGCAGTTACTCGACCAGGGAAAGACCCGGGAACACTGAAGCTTTCTTT.

This chain connects TRBV7-9 to TRBJ2-1; no firm D call. With 7 bases removed from V and 5 bases from J, the gap between germline ends came to 12 bases. Germline CDR1 reads SEHNR; CDR2 reads FQNEAQ (reference sequence). This CDR3 spans 13 amino acids. CDR3: CASIKTGNNEQFF. For the CDR3, the DNA is TGTGCCAGCATCAAGACTGGTAACAATGAGCAGTTCTTC.

The chain is built from TRBV7-2 and TRBJ1-1; no reliable D call. The CDR3 is made up of 13 amino acids. Per the germline V gene, CDR1 is SGHTA and CDR2 is FQGNSA. Trimming pared 5 bases from V and 0 bases from J, leaving 7 bases between. The DNA for the CDR3 is TGTGCCAGCAGCAATAAAGTGAACACTGAAGCTTTCTTT. Translating it yields CASSNKVNTEAFF.

This chain joins TRBV11-2 and TRBJ2-5; the D call may be TRBD1 or TRBD2 (6 bases each). Germline V CDR1 and CDR2: SGHAT, FQNNGV. Trimming took 0 bases from V and 4 from J, leaving 15 bases between them. The CDR3 length is 16 residues. As DNA, the CDR3 is TGTGCCAGCAGCTTAGATTCTCGGGGGCGGGGAGAGACCCAGTACTTC. Residues: CASSLDSRGRGETQYF.

In this sample, this clonotype turned up a few times. The gene calls are TRBV7-2 and TRBJ2-1; 10 positions agree with TRBD2. The germline V gene has CDR1 SGHTA and CDR2 FQGNSA. V was pared by 4 bases and J by 7 bases, with 7 bases of the junction left unmatched. The CDR3 runs to 15 residues. CDR3 amino acids: CASSSDSGGANEQFF. DNA of the CDR3: TGTGCCAGCAGCTCGGACAGCGGGGGGGCAAATGAGCAGTTCTTC.

This clonotype showed up just a few times. The V and J genes are TRBV29-1 and TRBJ1-1; 8 positions agree with TRBD1. Unmatched junction bases numbered 4, after V lost 4 bases and J lost 0 bases. Germline V gives CDR1 SQVTM, CDR2 ANQGSEA. The CDR3 has 14 amino acids. Here the CDR3 DNA reads TGCAGCGTTGGTCAGGGGGCCCTGAACACTGAAGCTTTCTTT. Amino acid sequence: CSVGQGALNTEAFF.

The chain links TRBV7-2 to TRBJ2-5, with D possibly matching TRBD1 (7 bases). V was trimmed by 5 bases and J by 5 bases, leaving 15 bases between them. The CDR3 extends over 14 amino acids. Germline lookup yields CDR1 SGHTA and CDR2 FQGNSA. CDR3 nucleotide sequence: TGTGCCAGCAGCCGACAGGGAGGAGGGGAGACCCAGTACTTC. This codes for CASSRQGGGETQYF.

This clonotype appeared once. The V call is TRBV20-1, the J call TRBJ2-7; 10 bases are a match to TRBD2. Matching the DNA end better, TRBJ2-5 makes the J call doubtful. The germline gives CDR1 DFQATT, CDR2 SNEGSKA (reference sequence). The CDR3 runs 16 residues. CDR3 in DNA: TGCAGTGCGACTCTAGCGGGAGTGCTTAACAGGGAGACCCAGTACTTC. Its protein is CSATLAGVLNRETQYF.